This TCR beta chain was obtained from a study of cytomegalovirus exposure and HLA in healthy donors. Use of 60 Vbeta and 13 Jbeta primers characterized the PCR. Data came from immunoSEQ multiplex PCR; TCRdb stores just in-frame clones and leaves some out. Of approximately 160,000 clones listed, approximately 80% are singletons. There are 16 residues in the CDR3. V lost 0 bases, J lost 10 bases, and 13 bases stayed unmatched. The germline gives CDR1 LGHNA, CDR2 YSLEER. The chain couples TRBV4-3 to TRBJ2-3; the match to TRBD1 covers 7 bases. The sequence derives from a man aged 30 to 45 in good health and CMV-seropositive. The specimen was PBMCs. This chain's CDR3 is CASSQDHGRQGRPQYF. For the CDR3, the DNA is TGCGCCAGCAGCCAAGATCATGGGCGACAGGGCCGTCCGCAGTATTTT.